This TCR beta chain was identified during a study of blood T cell repertoires in COVID-19. Individuals drawn from about two dozen US areas were roughly 18 to 95 years old. Cohort 3 recovered donors had two negative PCRs, clearance, or symptom resolution. After removal of 0 bases from V and 0 bases from J, the junction contained 6 bases not matched to a gene. The germline gives CDR1 SGDLS, CDR2 YYNGEE. This CDR3 comprises 17 residues. Sequencing was performed with immunoSEQ multiplex PCR; in TCRdb, only in-frame clones are kept and a portion is missing. The sample lists around 160,000 clones; 80% were seen once.

The chain employs TRBV9 and TRBJ2-5; 9 bases are shared with TRBD2. The sample comprised PBMCs or T cells enriched from blood (not recorded which). The sequence came from a woman aged 60-75 years who had recovered from COVID-19. The CDR3 DNA is TGTGCCAGCAGCGTAGCTAGCGGGGAAGGGTACCAAGAGACCCAGTACTTC. It specifies CASSVASGEGYQETQYF.